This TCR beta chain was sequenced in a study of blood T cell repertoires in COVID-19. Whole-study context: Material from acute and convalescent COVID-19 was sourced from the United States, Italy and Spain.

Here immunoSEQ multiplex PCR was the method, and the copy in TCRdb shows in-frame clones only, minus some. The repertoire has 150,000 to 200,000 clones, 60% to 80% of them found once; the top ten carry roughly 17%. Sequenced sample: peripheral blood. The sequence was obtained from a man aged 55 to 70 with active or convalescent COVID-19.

The CDR3 loop is CSVEGQGAKVYGYTF. CDR3 bases: TGCAGCGTTGAGGGACAGGGGGCGAAAGTCTATGGCTACACCTTC. The J gene is TRBJ1-2, the V gene TRBV29-1; 12 bases agree with TRBD1. The V gene's germline CDR1 is SQVTM and CDR2 ANQGSEA. The CDR3 consists of 15 residues. The V segment lost 3 bases and the J segment 4 bases; nucleotides outside the gene matches: 6.